This T cell receptor beta chain was captured by sequencing in a study of shared clonotypes between healthy human individuals. Findings and caveats of the study: Sampling used blood alone; tissue repertoires probably differ.

Positive CCR7 selection of CD45RO-negative cells yielded the naive CD8 cells, and terminally differentiated effector memory CD45RA+ cells were excluded. Per germline, CDR1 SNHLY and CDR2 FYNNEI. The CDR3 length is 13 residues. V lost 6 bases to trimming and J lost 0 bases; unmatched junction nucleotides: 1. Sequencing was performed with immunoSEQ multiplex PCR; in TCRdb, only in-frame clones are kept and a portion is missing. The table lists 1.5 million to 2.5 million clones, roughly 94% of them singletons. Turning to this clone: Its antigen is not known. Distinct nucleotide sequences in the sample also encode this CDR3.

This chain links TRBV2 with TRBJ2-7, with TRBD2 matching over 8 bases. What was sequenced was naive CD8+ T cells sorted from blood. This sequence originates from a man aged 18 to 30 in good health. The chain's CDR3 is CASRGLGSYEQYF. The CDR3 nucleotides are TGTGCCAGCAGGGGACTAGGCTCCTACGAGCAGTACTTC.